The 29 T cell receptor beta chains given below trace back to one sample, sequenced in a study of healthy donors' naive CD4 and CD8 T cells (dated by TCRdb to about 2015). The sequencer was a 454 GS FLX Titanium. A previously published linear amplification protocol was used to construct TCR libraries from approximately 500 ng of total RNA. In-frame beta chains were kept once TCRdb had trimmed the public reads at Q25 with fastp and called clones with MiXCR. Under each unique CDR3 protein, matching rows form one entry showing the most common genes and DNA. Across this sample there are about 180,000 distinct CDR3 sequences, with around 70% seen only once. The ten largest clonotypes hold roughly 2.4% of the sample. Sequenced material: naive CD4+ and CD8+ T cells sorted from blood, pooled from several donors. What the cell subset or site label conveys for this sample: FACS-sorted naive CD4+ (CD45RO-CD45RA+) and naive CD8+ (CD45RA+CD27bright) T cells. The source of these receptors is a pool of human donors in good health; the sample pools cells from several healthy donors.

V usage is TRBV29-1 and J usage is TRBJ2-3; 10 bases are a match to TRBD2. With V trimmed by 4 bases and J by 6 bases, 7 bases remained unmatched. Germline assignment: CDR1 SQVTM and CDR2 ANQGSEA. This CDR3 is built from 14 residues. This CDR3 reads CSVASGRASDTQYF. The CDR3 DNA reads TGCAGCGTTGCGAGCGGGAGGGCCAGTGATACGCAGTATTTT.

This clonotype has just a few counts. This chain joins TRBV29-1 and TRBJ1-1, with D unresolved. The CDR3 sequence is 11 residues long. CDR1 and CDR2 from the germline V gene are SQVTM and ANQGSEA. Trimming took off 6 bases at V and 4 bases at J, with 9 bases between the two ends. CDR3 loop: CSVLNPTEAFF. The CDR3 DNA reads as TGCAGCGTCCTTAATCCCACTGAAGCTTTCTTT. Looking up the rest from reference TRBV29-1 and TRBJ1-1 gives the full variable domain: SAVISQKPSRDICQRGTSLTIQCQVDSQVTMMFWYRQQPGQSLTLIATANQGSEATYESGFVIDKFPISRPNLTFSTLTVSNMSPEDSSIYLCSVLNPTEAFFGQGTRLTVV.

This chain links TRBV4-1 with TRBJ1-5; no firm D call. The CDR3 contains 15 residues. V was pared by 4 bases and J by 5 bases, with 15 bases between. Per germline, CDR1 MGHRA and CDR2 YSYEKL. CDR3 protein: CASSRQRGPDQPQHF. The CDR3 region has the DNA TGCGCCAGCAGCCGACAAAGAGGGCCGGATCAGCCCCAGCATTTT.

The chain combines TRBV20-1 with TRBJ1-2, with 8 bases matching TRBD1. V lost 6 bases and J lost 6; bases outside the gene matches: 9. Germline V gene sequence: CDR1 DFQATT, CDR2 SNEGSKA (reference sequence). The CDR3 sequence is 13 residues long. This chain's CDR3 is CSAPPPGGHGYTF. DNA for the CDR3: TGCAGTGCGCCTCCCCCAGGGGGCCATGGCTACACCTTC.

The chain is built from TRBV19 and TRBJ1-3; D remains ambiguous. V was cut by 7 bases and J by 0 bases, with 10 bases left in between. Germline V CDR1 and CDR2: LNHDA, SQIVND (reference sequence). The CDR3 has 14 residues. CDR3 sequence: CASTMGYSGNTIYF. The DNA for the CDR3 is TGTGCCAGTACCATGGGGTACTCTGGAAACACCATATATTTT.

Only a few counts were recorded for this clonotype. The chain joins TRBV6-2 or TRBV6-3 to TRBJ2-7; D not certain. The length of the CDR3 is 11 residues. CDR1 and CDR2 from the germline V gene are MNHEY and SVGEGT. The germline V and J ends were trimmed by 2 bases and 6 bases, with 5 bases remaining between them. CDR3 in amino acids: CASSYVGEQYF. In DNA, the CDR3 is TGTGCCAGCAGTTACGTCGGCGAGCAGTACTTC.

This clonotype was detected only a few times. V usage is TRBV6-5 and J usage is TRBJ2-5; the D call may be TRBD1 or TRBD2 (5 bases each). The CDR3 extends over 15 amino acids. Germline values: CDR1 MNHEY, CDR2 SVGAGI. Trimming shortened V by 4 bases and J by 5 bases, and 17 bases separated the two germline ends. The CDR3 DNA reads TGTGCCAGCAGTTCCCCACTGAGGGGCAGGGAGACCCAGTACTTC. Protein product: CASSSPLRGRETQYF.

This sequence joins TRBV19 and TRBJ2-7, with no clear D. This CDR3 spans 13 amino acids. Trimming shortened V by 6 bases and J by 1 base, and 10 bases separated the two germline ends. Germline V gene lookup returns CDR1 LNHDA and CDR2 SQIVND (reference sequence). The CDR3 nucleotides are TGTGCCAGTAGGTTAGGATCTTCCTACGAGCAGTACTTC. This gives the protein CASRLGSSYEQYF.

This rearrangement joins TRBV6-5 to TRBJ1-1; D not resolved. This CDR3 contains 12 residues. V was cut by 7 bases and J by 0 bases, with 6 bases left in between. Germline lookup yields CDR1 MNHEY and CDR2 SVGAGI. The CDR3: CASISVNTEAFF. In DNA, the CDR3 is TGTGCCAGCATATCGGTGAACACTGAAGCTTTCTTT.

This clonotype occurred a few times. The chain joins TRBV12-3 or TRBV12-4 to TRBJ1-2; 9 nucleotides agree with TRBD1. CDR3 length: 13 amino acids. With 4 bases clipped from V and 8 bases from J, the junction kept 5 bases outside the gene matches. Written as DNA, the CDR3 is TGTGCCAGCAGTTCGGGACAGGGAAAAGGCTACACCTTC. Protein: CASSSGQGKGYTF.

The V gene is TRBV18, the J gene TRBJ2-5; no definite D call. The CDR3 consists of 13 residues. V lost 6 bases and J lost 4, with 12 bases in between. CDR1 is KGHSH and CDR2 is LQKENI in the germline V gene. The CDR3 bases are TGTGCCAGCTCTCGAGAAGTAGGAGAGACCCAGTACTTC. It specifies CASSREVGETQYF.

Remarks on this clonotype: Compared with germline, one end of the junction differs, possibly owing to a read error. V and J are TRBV29-1 and TRBJ1-2; 11 bases are shared with TRBD1. The CDR3 sequence is 14 residues long. CDR1 and CDR2 (germline): SQVTM, ANQGSEA. The CDR3 sequence: CSAERTGGRYGYTF. The CDR3 DNA is TGCAGCGCTGAACGGACAGGGGGCCGCTATGGCTACACCTTC. Complete variable domain (other parts from reference TRBV29-1 and TRBJ1-2): SAVISQKPSRDICQRGTSLTIQCQVDSQVTMMFWYRQQPGQSLTLIATANQGSEATYESGFVIDKFPISRPNLTFSTLTVSNMSPEDSSIYLCSAERTGGRYGYTFGSGTRLTVV.

The chain has TRBV29-1 and TRBJ1-2; the D is unclear. The CDR3 is 15 amino acids. Per germline, CDR1 SQVTM and CDR2 ANQGSEA. Trimming removed 3 bases at V and 8 bases at J, with 22 bases between. CDR3 residues: CSVEEEDRPNGGYTF. The CDR3 DNA follows: TGCAGCGTTGAGGAAGAGGACCGTCCCAATGGAGGCTACACCTTC.

In DNA form, the CDR3 reads TGTGCCACCAGCAGACAGGGATCTGGGGCCAACGTCCTGACTTTC. Its protein is CATSRQGSGANVLTF. The V gene is TRBV15, the J gene TRBJ2-6, with TRBD1 as a possible D gene (5 bases). The CDR3 contains 15 residues. The ends were cut back, 2 bases at V and 1 base at J, with 6 bases in the middle. Germline CDR1 is LNHNV and CDR2 is YYDKDF (reference sequence).

This rearrangement joins TRBV29-1 to TRBJ2-7; maybe TRBD2 (6 bases). Germline V gene data show CDR1 as SQVTM and CDR2 as ANQGSEA. The CDR3 is 12 amino acids. Trimming removed 6 bases at V and 3 bases at J, with 12 bases between. The CDR3 reads CSVPGTHYEQYF. CDR3 bases: TGCAGCGTGCCCGGGACTCACTACGAGCAGTACTTC.

This chain joins TRBV30 and TRBJ2-5; the D gene is possibly TRBD2 (6 bases). Germline assignment: CDR1 GTSNPN and CDR2 SVGIG (reference sequence). CDR3 length: 13 amino acids. The V end lost 5 bases, the J end lost 1 base, and 11 bases lay between the germline ends. The chain's CDR3 is CAWVRDSQETQYF. The CDR3 nucleotides are TGTGCCTGGGTCCGGGACTCCCAAGAGACCCAGTACTTC.

This chain links TRBV29-1 with TRBJ1-1; 7 bases fit TRBD1. J lost 4 bases, V lost 5 bases, and 13 bases had no gene match. The CDR3 has 15 residues. Germline CDR1 is SQVTM and CDR2 is ANQGSEA. CDR3 sequence: CSVRGLTGLGTEAFF. CDR3 DNA sequence: TGCAGCGTTCGTGGGCTGACAGGGTTGGGCACTGAAGCTTTCTTT.

This clonotype showed up just a few times. V is TRBV29-1 and J is TRBJ1-1; 8 bases agree with TRBD1. Per germline, CDR1 SQVTM and CDR2 ANQGSEA. V shed 4 bases and J 0 bases; nucleotides not matched to a gene: 7. This CDR3 has 15 residues. The CDR3 spells CSVVDRVNLNTEAFF. The CDR3 region has the DNA TGCAGCGTTGTGGACAGGGTTAATTTGAACACTGAAGCTTTCTTT.

This clonotype turned up a few times. The rearrangement joins TRBV11-1 to TRBJ2-7; 9 bases are shared with TRBD2. The CDR3 is 16 amino acids. Germline V gene data show CDR1 as SGHAT and CDR2 as FQDESV (reference sequence). Unmatched junction bases numbered 8, after V lost 2 bases and J lost 3 bases. CDR3 loop: CASSLRPSGGFYEQYF. DNA of the CDR3: TGTGCCAGCAGCTTACGTCCCAGCGGGGGGTTCTACGAGCAGTACTTC. The full variable domain, completed using reference TRBV11-1 and TRBJ2-7, is EAEVAQSPRYKITEKSQAVAFWCDPISGHATLYWYRQILGQGPELLVQFQDESVVDDSQLPKDRFSAERLKGVDSTLKIQPAELGDSAMYLCASSLRPSGGFYEQYFGPGTRLTVT.

The chain uses TRBV20-1 and TRBJ2-7; 7 bases map to TRBD1. CDR3 size: 13 residues. Germline CDR1 DFQATT, CDR2 SNEGSKA (reference sequence). The ends lost 8 bases at V and 3 bases at J; junction bases unmatched: 10. CDR3 amino acids: CSCRGQFNYEQYF. In nucleotides, the CDR3 is TGCAGTTGCAGGGGACAGTTTAACTACGAGCAGTACTTC.

This clonotype was seen once. Mismatch with germline at one junction end may stem from a read error. V gene TRBV5-6 combines with J gene TRBJ1-1; 8 bases line up with TRBD1. Germline V lookup: CDR1 SGHDT, CDR2 YYEEEE. The CDR3 runs to 15 residues. The CDR3 protein is CASGLGDRSNTEAFF. The CDR3 DNA reads TGTGCCAGCGGCTTGGGGGACAGGTCGAACACTGAAGCTTTCTTT.

This chain connects TRBV29-1 to TRBJ2-7; TRBD1 is a possible D gene (5 bases). This CDR3 has 15 residues. Trimming shortened V by 1 base and J by 0 bases, and 13 bases separated the two germline ends. In germline, CDR1 is SQVTM, CDR2 ANQGSEA. The CDR3 nucleotides are TGCAGCGTTGAAGTGGGCAGGGCGAACTCCTACGAGCAGTACTTC. Translating gives CSVEVGRANSYEQYF.

This chain joins TRBV29-1 and TRBJ2-2, with TRBD2 identical over 16 bases. The junction had 8 bases not matched to a gene; V was cut back by 4 bases and J by 6 bases. The CDR3 contains 17 residues. Per germline, CDR1 SQVTM and CDR2 ANQGSEA. In nucleotides, the CDR3 is TGCAGCGTTGCCGGGACTAGCGGGAGGGCCGCGGCCGGGGAGCTGTTTTTT. It yields the protein CSVAGTSGRAAAGELFF.

Comment on this clonotype: No DNA is shown, since the ends of the CDR3 on it are uncertain; the CDR3 is the one TCRdb lists. The V call is TRBV29-1, the J call TRBJ2-7; the table's D call TRBD1 went unverified against the DNA. The CDR3 sequence runs 12 residues, both termini included. Germline V gives CDR1 SQVTM, CDR2 ANQGSEA. CDR3 protein: CSVATGTGPFYF.

The rearrangement uses TRBV5-1 and TRBJ2-7, with TRBD2 as a possible D gene (5 bases). The CDR3 runs 14 residues. V lost 2 bases to trimming and J lost 4 bases, with 13 bases between them. In germline, CDR1 is SGHRS, CDR2 YFSETQ. The CDR3 DNA sequence: TGCGCCAGCAGCTTAATGGACTCGATATACGAGCAGTACTTC. Protein sequence: CASSLMDSIYEQYF.

This clonotype was picked up a small number of times. V usage is TRBV29-1 and J usage is TRBJ2-5, with D perhaps matching TRBD1 (6 bases). Germline loops: CDR1 SQVTM, CDR2 ANQGSEA. V lost 3 bases, J lost 2 bases, and 10 bases lay in between. The CDR3 has 13 amino acids. The CDR3 DNA reads TGCAGCGTTGAGGGACATCCTCAAGAGACCCAGTACTTC. Its protein is CSVEGHPQETQYF.

The chain carries TRBV13 and TRBJ2-1, with TRBD2 matching 13 bases. V was pared by 5 bases and J by 0 bases, with 4 bases of the junction left unmatched. In germline, CDR1 is PRHDT, CDR2 FYEKMQ (reference sequence). This CDR3 is built from 17 residues. CDR3 loop: CASSPGLAGPSYNEQFF. CDR3 in DNA: TGTGCCAGCAGCCCGGGACTAGCGGGACCCTCCTACAATGAGCAGTTCTTC. The full variable domain, its missing parts supplied by reference TRBV13 and TRBJ2-1, is AAGVIQSPRHLIKEKRETATLKCYPIPRHDTVYWYQQGPGQDPQFLISFYEKMQSDKGSIPDRFSAQQFSDYHSELNMSSLELGDSALYFCASSPGLAGPSYNEQFFGPGTRLTVL.

The table lists this clonotype with a few counts. This chain uses TRBV6-6 with TRBJ2-7, with D possibly matching TRBD1 (6 bases). The CDR3 totals 12 residues. Looked up from germline, CDR1 is MNHNY and CDR2 is SVGAGI (reference sequence). The V gene lost 7 bases and the J gene lost 1 base, with 8 bases spanning the gap. CDR3 sequence reads: CASIGGSYEQYV. The CDR3 bases are TGTGCCAGCATAGGGGGATCCTACGAGCAGTACGTC.

The V gene is TRBV29-1, the J gene TRBJ2-5, with D perhaps assigned TRBD1 or TRBD2 (5 bases each). V gave up 0 bases and J gave up 5 bases, with 25 bases separating them. This CDR3 contains 18 residues. Germline-derived CDR1 and CDR2 are SQVTM and ANQGSEA. CDR3 amino acids: CSVEDRASQGAVWETQYF. CDR3 sequence (DNA): TGCAGCGTTGAAGATAGGGCCAGCCAGGGAGCAGTGTGGGAGACCCAGTACTTC. The whole variable domain, filled in from reference TRBV29-1 and TRBJ2-5, reads SAVISQKPSRDICQRGTSLTIQCQVDSQVTMMFWYRQQPGQSLTLIATANQGSEATYESGFVIDKFPISRPNLTFSTLTVSNMSPEDSSIYLCSVEDRASQGAVWETQYFGPGTRLLVL.